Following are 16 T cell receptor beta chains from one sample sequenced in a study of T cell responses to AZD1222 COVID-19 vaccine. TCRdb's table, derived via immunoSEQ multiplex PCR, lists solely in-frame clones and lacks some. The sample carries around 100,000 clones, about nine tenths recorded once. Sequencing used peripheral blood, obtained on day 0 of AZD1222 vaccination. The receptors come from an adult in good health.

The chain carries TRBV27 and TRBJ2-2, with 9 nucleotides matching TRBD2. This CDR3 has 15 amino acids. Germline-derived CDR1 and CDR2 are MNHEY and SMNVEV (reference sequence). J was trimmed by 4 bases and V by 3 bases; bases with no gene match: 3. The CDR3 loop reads CASSFSSGGTGELFF. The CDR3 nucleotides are TGTGCCAGCAGTTTTAGTAGCGGGGGCACCGGGGAGCTGTTTTTT.

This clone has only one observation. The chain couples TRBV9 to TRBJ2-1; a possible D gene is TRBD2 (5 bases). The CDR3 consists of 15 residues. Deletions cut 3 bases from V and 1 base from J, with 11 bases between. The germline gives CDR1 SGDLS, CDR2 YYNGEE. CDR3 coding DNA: TGTGCCAGCAGCGGCACTAGTGGGTCCTACAATGAGCAGTTCTTC. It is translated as CASSGTSGSYNEQFF.

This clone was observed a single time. The CDR3 sequence is CASSWGWGPQLVNEQFF. For the CDR3, the DNA is TGCGCCAGCAGCTGGGGATGGGGACCCCAACTCGTCAATGAGCAGTTCTTC. The chain uses TRBV5-1 and TRBJ2-1; tentatively, D is TRBD1 or TRBD2 (5 bases each). This CDR3 has 17 amino acids. Germline-derived CDR1 and CDR2 are SGHRS and YFSETQ. Trimming cost V 3 bases and J 6 bases, with 22 bases left between them.

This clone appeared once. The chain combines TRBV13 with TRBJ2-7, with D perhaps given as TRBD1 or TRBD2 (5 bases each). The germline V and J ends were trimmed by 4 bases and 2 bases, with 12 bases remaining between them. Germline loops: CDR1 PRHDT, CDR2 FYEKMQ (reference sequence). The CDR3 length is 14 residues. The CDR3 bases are TGTGCCAGCAGCTCTCCGGGACGAACCTACGAGCAGTACTTC. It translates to CASSSPGRTYEQYF.

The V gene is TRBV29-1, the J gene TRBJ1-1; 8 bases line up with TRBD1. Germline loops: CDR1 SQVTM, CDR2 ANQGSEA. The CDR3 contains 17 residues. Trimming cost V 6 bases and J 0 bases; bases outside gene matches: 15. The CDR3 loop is CSVGNPGTGRMNTEAFF. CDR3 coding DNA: TGCAGCGTGGGTAACCCCGGGACAGGACGTATGAACACTGAAGCTTTCTTT. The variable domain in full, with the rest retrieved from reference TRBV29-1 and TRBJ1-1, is SAVISQKPSRDICQRGTSLTIQCQVDSQVTMMFWYRQQPGQSLTLIATANQGSEATYESGFVIDKFPISRPNLTFSTLTVSNMSPEDSSIYLCSVGNPGTGRMNTEAFFGQGTRLTVV.

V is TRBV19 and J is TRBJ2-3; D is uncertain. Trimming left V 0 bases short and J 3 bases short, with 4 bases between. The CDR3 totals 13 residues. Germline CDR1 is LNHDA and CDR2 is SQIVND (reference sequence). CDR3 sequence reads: CASSIEITDTQYF. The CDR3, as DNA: TGTGCCAGTAGTATAGAAATAACAGATACGCAGTATTTT.

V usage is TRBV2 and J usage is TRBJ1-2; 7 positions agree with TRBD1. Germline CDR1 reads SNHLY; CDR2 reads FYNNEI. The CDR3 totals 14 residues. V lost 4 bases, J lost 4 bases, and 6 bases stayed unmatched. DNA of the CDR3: TGTGCCAGCAGTGTAAGAGGGGGCGGCTATGGCTACACCTTC. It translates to CASSVRGGGYGYTF.

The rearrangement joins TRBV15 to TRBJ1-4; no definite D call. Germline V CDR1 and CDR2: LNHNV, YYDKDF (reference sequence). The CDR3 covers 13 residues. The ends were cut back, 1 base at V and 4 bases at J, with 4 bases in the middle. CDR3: CATSRANNEKLFF. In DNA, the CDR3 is TGTGCCACCAGCAGAGCTAATAATGAAAAACTGTTTTTT.

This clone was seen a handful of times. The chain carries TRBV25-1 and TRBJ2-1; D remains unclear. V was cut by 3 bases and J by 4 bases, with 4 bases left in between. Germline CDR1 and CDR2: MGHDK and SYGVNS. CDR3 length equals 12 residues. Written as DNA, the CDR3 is TGTGCCAGCAGTGACGGGTACAATGAGCAGTTCTTC. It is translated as CASSDGYNEQFF.

CDR3 sequence: CASSPTPGEQETQYF. Here the CDR3 DNA reads TGTGCCAGCAGTCCGACCCCAGGGGAACAAGAGACCCAGTACTTC. This chain uses TRBV7-7 with TRBJ2-5, with a tentative D call TRBD1 (6 bases). This CDR3 is built from 15 residues. Germline-derived CDR1 and CDR2 are SSHAT and FNYEAQ (reference sequence). Trimming left V 6 bases short and J 2 bases short, with 16 bases between.

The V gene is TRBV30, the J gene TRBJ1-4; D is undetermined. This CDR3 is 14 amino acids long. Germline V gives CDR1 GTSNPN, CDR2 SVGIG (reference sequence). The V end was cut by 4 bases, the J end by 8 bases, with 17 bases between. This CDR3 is CAWTSGILREKLFF. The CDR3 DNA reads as TGTGCCTGGACTTCCGGGATTCTGAGGGAAAAACTGTTTTTT.

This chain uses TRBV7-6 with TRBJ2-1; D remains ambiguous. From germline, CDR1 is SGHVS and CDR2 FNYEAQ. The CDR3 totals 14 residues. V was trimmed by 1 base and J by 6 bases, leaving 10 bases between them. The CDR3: CASSLESGSNEQFF. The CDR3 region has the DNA TGTGCCAGCAGCTTAGAATCCGGATCCAATGAGCAGTTCTTC.

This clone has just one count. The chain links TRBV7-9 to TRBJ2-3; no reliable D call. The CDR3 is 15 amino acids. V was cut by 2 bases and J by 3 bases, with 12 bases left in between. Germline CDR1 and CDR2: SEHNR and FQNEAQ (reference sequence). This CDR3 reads CASSLRLSVTDTQYF. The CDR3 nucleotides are TGTGCCAGCAGCTTAAGACTGAGTGTGACAGATACGCAGTATTTT.

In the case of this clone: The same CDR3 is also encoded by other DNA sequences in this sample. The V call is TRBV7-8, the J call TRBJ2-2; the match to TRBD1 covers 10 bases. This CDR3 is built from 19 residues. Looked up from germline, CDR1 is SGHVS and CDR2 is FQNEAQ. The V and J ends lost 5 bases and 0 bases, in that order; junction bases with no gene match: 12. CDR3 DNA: TGTGCCAGCAGCGGACGACAGGGGGCGTACCCTTCGAACACCGGGGAGCTGTTTTTT. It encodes CASSGRQGAYPSNTGELFF.

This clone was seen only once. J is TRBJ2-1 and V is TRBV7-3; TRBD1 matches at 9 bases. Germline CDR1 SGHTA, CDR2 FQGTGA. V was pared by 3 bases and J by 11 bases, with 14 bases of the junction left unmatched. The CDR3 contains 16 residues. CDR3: CASSLGMTGTGTKQFF. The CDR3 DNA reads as TGTGCCAGCAGCTTGGGTATGACCGGGACAGGGACAAAGCAGTTCTTC.

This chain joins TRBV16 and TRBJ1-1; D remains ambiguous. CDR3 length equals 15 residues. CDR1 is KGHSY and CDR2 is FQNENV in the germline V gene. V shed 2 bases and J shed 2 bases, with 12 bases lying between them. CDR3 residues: CASSQASGANTEAFF. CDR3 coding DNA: TGTGCCAGCAGCCAAGCCTCGGGAGCTAACACTGAAGCTTTCTTT. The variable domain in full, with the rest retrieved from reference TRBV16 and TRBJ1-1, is GEEVAQTPKHLVRGEGQKAKLYCAPIKGHSYVFWYQQVLKNEFKFLISFQNENVFDETGMPKERFSAKCLPNSPCSLEIQATKLEDSAVYFCASSQASGANTEAFFGQGTRLTVV.